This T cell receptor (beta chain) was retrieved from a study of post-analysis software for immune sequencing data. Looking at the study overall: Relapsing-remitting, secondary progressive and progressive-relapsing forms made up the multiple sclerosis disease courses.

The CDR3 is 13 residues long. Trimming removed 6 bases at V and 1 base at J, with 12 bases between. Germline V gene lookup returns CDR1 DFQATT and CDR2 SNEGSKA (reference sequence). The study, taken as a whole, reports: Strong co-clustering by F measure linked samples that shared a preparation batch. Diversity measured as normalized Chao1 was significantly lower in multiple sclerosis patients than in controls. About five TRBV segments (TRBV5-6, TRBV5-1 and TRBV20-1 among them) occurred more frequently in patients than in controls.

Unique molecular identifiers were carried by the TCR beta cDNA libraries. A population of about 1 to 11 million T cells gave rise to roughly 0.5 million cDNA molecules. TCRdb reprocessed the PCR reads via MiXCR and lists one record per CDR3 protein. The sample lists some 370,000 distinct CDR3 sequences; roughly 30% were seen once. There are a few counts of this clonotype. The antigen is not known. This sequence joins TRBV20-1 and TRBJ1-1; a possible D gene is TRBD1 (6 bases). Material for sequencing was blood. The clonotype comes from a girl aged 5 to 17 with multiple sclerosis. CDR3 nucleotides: TGCAGTGCCCGGAGACAGGAGAACACTGAAGCTTTCTTT. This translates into CSARRQENTEAFF.